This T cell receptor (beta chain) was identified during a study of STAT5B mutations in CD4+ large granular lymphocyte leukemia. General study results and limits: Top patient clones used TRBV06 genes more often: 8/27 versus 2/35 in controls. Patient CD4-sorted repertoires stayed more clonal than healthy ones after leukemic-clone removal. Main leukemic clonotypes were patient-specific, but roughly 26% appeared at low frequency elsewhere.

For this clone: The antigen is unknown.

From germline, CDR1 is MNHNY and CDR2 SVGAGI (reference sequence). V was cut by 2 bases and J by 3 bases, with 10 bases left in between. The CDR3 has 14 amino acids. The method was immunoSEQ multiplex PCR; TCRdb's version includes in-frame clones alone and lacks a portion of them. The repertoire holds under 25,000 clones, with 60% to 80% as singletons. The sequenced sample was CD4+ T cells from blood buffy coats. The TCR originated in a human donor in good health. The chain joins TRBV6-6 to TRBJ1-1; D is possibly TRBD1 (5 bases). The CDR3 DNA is TGTGCCAGCAGTTACGCGGGGCGCGACACTGAAGCTTTCTTT. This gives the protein CASSYAGRDTEAFF.